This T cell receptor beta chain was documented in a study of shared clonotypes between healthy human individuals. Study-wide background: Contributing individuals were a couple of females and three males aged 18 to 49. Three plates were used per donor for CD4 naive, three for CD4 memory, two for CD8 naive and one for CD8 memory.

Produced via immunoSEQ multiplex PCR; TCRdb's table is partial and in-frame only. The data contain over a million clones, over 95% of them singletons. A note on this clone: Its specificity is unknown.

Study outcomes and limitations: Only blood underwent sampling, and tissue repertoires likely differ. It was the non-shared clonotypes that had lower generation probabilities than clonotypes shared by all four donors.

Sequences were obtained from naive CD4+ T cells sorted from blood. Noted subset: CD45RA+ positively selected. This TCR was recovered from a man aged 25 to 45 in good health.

The CDR3 DNA reads TGTGCCAGCAGCCACCGGGATGCGGCCCGGGGAAGAGCCCAGTACTTC. This encodes CASSHRDAARGRAQYF. The chain combines TRBV14 with TRBJ2-5; D perhaps matches TRBD2 (5 bases). CDR3 length: 16 residues. Per the germline V gene, CDR1 is SGHDN and CDR2 is FVKESK. Trimming removed 3 bases at V and 9 bases at J, with 23 bases between.